One sample yielded the 27 T cell receptor beta chains listed below, sequenced in a study of T cell repertoires in urothelial bladder cancer. Generated by immunoSEQ multiplex PCR, the TCRdb table keeps only in-frame clones and is missing some. The table records around 1,500 clones, roughly 70% of them present only once. What was sequenced was tumor-infiltrating cells from bladder cancer. The origin of the receptors is a human donor with urothelial carcinoma.

The genes are TRBV5-6 and TRBJ2-1, with D unclear. Germline assignment: CDR1 SGHDT and CDR2 YYEEEE. This CDR3 is 14 amino acids long. V lost 0 bases and J lost 7, with 11 bases in between. The CDR3: CASSLGSHGNEQFF. CDR3 DNA: TGTGCCAGCAGCTTGGGATCCCACGGGAATGAGCAGTTCTTC.

V and J are TRBV9 and TRBJ2-3, with TRBD1 matching over 8 bases. Losses at the gene ends were 4 bases for V and 2 bases for J; bases not matched to a gene: 9. Per the germline V gene, CDR1 is SGDLS and CDR2 is YYNGEE. The CDR3 totals 16 residues. CDR3: CASSPRQGPPTDTQYF. CDR3 coding DNA: TGTGCCAGCAGCCCTAGACAGGGGCCTCCCACAGATACGCAGTATTTT.

This chain links TRBV4-2 with TRBJ1-2; D unresolved. Trimming stripped 0 bases from V and 3 bases from J, with 8 bases between. Looked up from germline, CDR1 is LGHNA and CDR2 is YNFKEQ. There are 14 residues in the CDR3. The CDR3 here is CASSQEDLDYGYTF. For the CDR3, the DNA is TGTGCCAGCAGCCAAGAAGATCTTGACTATGGCTACACCTTC.

The sample holds a few counts of this clone. The chain joins TRBV29-1 to TRBJ2-6; 12 positions match TRBD1. The CDR3 runs 18 residues. Trimming cost V 4 bases and J 4 bases; bases outside gene matches: 11. CDR1 SQVTM and CDR2 ANQGSEA come from the germline V gene. Here the CDR3 reads CSVALWGQGALGANVLTF. CDR3 nucleotides: TGCAGCGTTGCCCTCTGGGGACAGGGGGCTCTGGGGGCCAACGTCCTGACTTTC.

The genes are TRBV10-2 and TRBJ2-7; 8 nucleotides align to TRBD1. The CDR3 covers 15 residues. With V trimmed by 5 bases and J by 2 bases, 8 bases remained unmatched. The V gene's germline CDR1 is WSHSY and CDR2 SAAADI. CDR3 coding DNA: TGCGCCAGCAGTCCGAGCGACAGGGGAACCTACGAGCAGTACTTC. Translated: CASSPSDRGTYEQYF.

The sample holds a few counts of this clone. V gene TRBV18 combines with J gene TRBJ2-5, with 8 bases matching TRBD2. J was trimmed by 3 bases and V by 5 bases; bases with no gene match: 8. Germline loops: CDR1 KGHSH, CDR2 LQKENI. The CDR3 totals 15 residues. As DNA, the CDR3 is TGTGCCAGCTCAGCACAGGTACTAGCGGAAGAGACCCAGTACTTC. It translates to CASSAQVLAEETQYF. The full variable domain, completed using reference TRBV18 and TRBJ2-5, is NAGVMQNPRHLVRRRGQEARLRCSPMKGHSHVYWYRQLPEEGLKFMVYLQKENIIDESGMPKERFSAEFPKEGPSILRIQQVVRGDSAAYFCASSAQVLAEETQYFGPGTRLLVL.

The chain carries TRBV25-1 and TRBJ2-2; TRBD1 agrees at 7 bases. Germline V lookup: CDR1 MGHDK, CDR2 SYGVNS. The CDR3 spans 17 residues. The V and J ends lost 1 base and 1 base, in that order; junction bases with no gene match: 6. The CDR3 nucleotides are TGTGCCAGCAGTGAATCTTCCAGGGGGTGGAACACCGGGGAGCTGTTTTTT. Translated, it gives CASSESSRGWNTGELFF.

This chain uses TRBV28 with TRBJ1-2; possible D gene TRBD1, 5 bases. This CDR3 has 13 amino acids. V lost 3 bases and J lost 4, with 9 bases in between. Looked up from germline, CDR1 is MDHEN and CDR2 is SYDVKM. This chain's CDR3 is CASSLGTSYGYTF. CDR3 coding DNA: TGTGCCAGCAGTTTGGGGACCTCCTATGGCTACACCTTC.

This chain links TRBV28 with TRBJ2-7; either TRBD1 or TRBD2 may supply D (5 bases each). Germline values: CDR1 MDHEN, CDR2 SYDVKM. This CDR3 has 13 amino acids. V was cut by 7 bases and J by 2 bases, with 12 bases left in between. CDR3 amino acids: CASMLGTAYEQYF. In DNA form, the CDR3 reads TGTGCCAGCATGTTGGGGACCGCCTACGAGCAGTACTTC.

V and J are TRBV29-1 and TRBJ1-5; weak D call: TRBD1 (6 bases). V lost 6 bases to trimming and J lost 4 bases, with 16 bases between them. Germline values: CDR1 SQVTM, CDR2 ANQGSEA. The CDR3 runs 14 residues. The CDR3 loop reads CSVGGQGRNQPQHF. In DNA, the CDR3 is TGCAGCGTAGGTGGCCAGGGGAGAAATCAGCCCCAGCATTTT.

The V call is TRBV18, the J call TRBJ1-1; D uncertain. Deletions cut 0 bases from V and 4 bases from J, with 6 bases between. The CDR3 covers 13 residues. CDR1 KGHSH and CDR2 LQKENI come from the germline V gene. CDR3 residues: CASSPPIGTEAFF. The CDR3 nucleotides read TGTGCCAGCTCACCACCGATAGGCACTGAAGCTTTCTTT.

This clone occurred a few times. This rearrangement joins TRBV6-5 to TRBJ1-2; D gene ambiguous. The CDR3 has 13 amino acids. Trimming removed 0 bases from V and 7 bases from J, with 9 bases in between. CDR1 is MNHEY and CDR2 is SVGAGI in the germline V gene. The chain's CDR3 is CASSYSRTSGYTF. As DNA, the CDR3 is TGTGCCAGCAGTTACTCGAGGACGAGTGGCTACACCTTC.

To note about this clone: This CDR3 is also generated by other DNA sequences in the sample. This chain joins TRBV7-8 and TRBJ2-7; D is uncertain. In germline, CDR1 is SGHVS, CDR2 FQNEAQ. The V and J ends lost 1 base and 2 bases respectively, with 9 bases between them. This CDR3 region has 14 residues. CDR3 nucleotide sequence: TGTGCCAGCAGCTTAGTCCCAGGAGCCTACGAGCAGTACTTC. Translation: CASSLVPGAYEQYF. Filled out from reference TRBV7-8 and TRBJ2-7, the complete variable domain reads GAGVSQSPRYKVAKRGQDVALRCDPISGHVSLFWYQQALGQGPEFLTYFQNEAQLDKSGLPSDRFFAERPEGSVSTLKIQRTQQEDSAVYLCASSLVPGAYEQYFGPGTRLTVT.

The gene calls are TRBV4-1 and TRBJ1-5, with unresolved D. The CDR3 has 13 residues. V gave up 4 bases and J gave up 6 bases, with 10 bases separating them. Germline V gene sequence: CDR1 MGHRA, CDR2 YSYEKL. The CDR3 region is CASSPGRSQPQHF. The CDR3 nucleotides read TGCGCCAGCAGCCCTGGGCGGAGTCAGCCCCAGCATTTT.

Relative to its sample, this clone is hyperexpanded (1% or more). The CDR3 here is CALRLPSYEQYF. The DNA of the CDR3 is TGTGCCTTGAGGCTCCCCTCCTACGAGCAGTACTTC. The chain combines TRBV30 with TRBJ2-7; no clear D gene. CDR3 length: 12 amino acids. Trimming left V 7 bases short and J 0 bases short, with 10 bases between. Germline CDR1 reads GTSNPN; CDR2 reads SVGIG (reference sequence).

A single count supports this clone. The chain couples TRBV19 to TRBJ1-3, with 9 positions matching TRBD1. Trimming at V came to 6 bases and at J to 2 bases, leaving 8 bases not matched to a gene. Germline V gene data show CDR1 as LNHDA and CDR2 as SQIVND (reference sequence). The CDR3 spans 16 residues. Written as DNA, the CDR3 is TGTGCCAGTAGCAATTACAGGGGGCTGGCTGGAAACACCATATATTTT. It codes for CASSNYRGLAGNTIYF.

This chain uses TRBV28 with TRBJ1-2; D gene unclear. The CDR3 contains 14 residues. Per the germline V gene, CDR1 is MDHEN and CDR2 is SYDVKM. Trimming left V 7 bases short and J 2 bases short, with 14 bases between. The CDR3 region is CASINQGRNYGYTF. The CDR3 DNA follows: TGTGCCAGCATTAATCAAGGGAGAAACTATGGCTACACCTTC.

This clone was recorded a few times. J is TRBJ1-6 and V is TRBV6-5, with TRBD1 matching 7 bases. V lost 5 bases to trimming and J lost 5 bases; unmatched junction nucleotides: 6. The CDR3 totals 15 residues. Germline-derived CDR1 and CDR2 are MNHEY and SVGAGI. For the CDR3, the DNA is TGTGCCAGCAGTCCACGGACAGGCAATAATTCACCCCTCCACTTT. Its translation: CASSPRTGNNSPLHF.

The rearrangement uses TRBV9 and TRBJ1-3, with 7 bases lining up with TRBD1. Germline CDR1 and CDR2: SGDLS and YYNGEE. The CDR3 consists of 15 residues. Trimming took 3 bases from V and 2 from J; bases not matched to a gene: 5. CDR3 region: CASSASGGTGNTIYF. In DNA form, the CDR3 reads TGTGCCAGCAGCGCGTCAGGGGGAACTGGAAACACCATATATTTT. Full variable domain (missing parts from reference TRBV9 and TRBJ1-3): DSGVTQTPKHLITATGQRVTLRCSPRSGDLSVYWYQQSLDQGLQFLIQYYNGEERAKGNILERFSAQQFPDLHSELNLSSLELGDSALYFCASSASGGTGNTIYFGEGSWLTVV.

This CDR3 reads CASSEGVGQFYGYTF. CDR3 bases: TGTGCCAGCAGTGAAGGGGTAGGACAGTTCTATGGCTACACCTTC. This chain joins TRBV6-1 and TRBJ1-2, with D perhaps TRBD1 (6 bases). The CDR3 has 15 residues. V lost 1 base to trimming and J lost 4 bases, with 13 bases between them. CDR1 and CDR2 (germline): MNHNS, SASEGT.

CDR3 nucleotides: TGTGCCAGCAGTTACGTGGGGTTGGGCGAGCAGTACTTC. This sequence encodes CASSYVGLGEQYF. The rearrangement links TRBV6-5 to TRBJ2-7; D is ambiguous. Trimming left V 2 bases short and J 6 bases short, with 11 bases between. The CDR3 covers 13 residues. Germline loops: CDR1 MNHEY, CDR2 SVGAGI.

The chain employs TRBV6-1 and TRBJ2-1; the D is unclear. V was trimmed by 5 bases and J by 3 bases, leaving 8 bases between them. There are 13 residues in the CDR3. CDR1 is MNHNS, CDR2 SASEGT, per germline. CDR3 DNA: TGTGCCAGCAGTAGGGTATTCTACAATGAGCAGTTCTTC. Its translation: CASSRVFYNEQFF.

This clone was counted between two and nine times. The chain joins TRBV13 to TRBJ1-5; D gene uncertain. Germline V gene lookup returns CDR1 PRHDT and CDR2 FYEKMQ (reference sequence). The CDR3 loop spans 14 amino acids. V was cut by 0 bases and J by 7 bases, with 10 bases left in between. Here the CDR3 DNA reads TGTGCCAGCAGCTTAGGAAGGGTGTGGCAGCCCCAGCATTTT. Translation: CASSLGRVWQPQHF.

CDR3 in amino acids: CASSDAGGRETQYF. The CDR3 DNA reads as TGTGCCAGCAGTGACGCAGGGGGCCGAGAGACCCAGTACTTC. The chain employs TRBV25-1 and TRBJ2-5; TRBD1 matches 8 bases. The V gene's germline CDR1 is MGHDK and CDR2 SYGVNS. CDR3 length: 14 residues. Losses at the gene ends were 3 bases for V and 4 bases for J; bases not matched to a gene: 4.

This clone was observed a handful of times. The V call is TRBV5-1, the J call TRBJ1-1, with 9 bases identical to TRBD1. Germline assignment: CDR1 SGHRS and CDR2 YFSETQ. V lost 6 bases and J lost 1; bases outside the gene matches: 4. CDR3 length equals 14 residues. The CDR3 nucleotides are TGCGCCAGCACCGGACAGGGGTCGAACACTGAAGCTTTCTTT. The encoded protein is CASTGQGSNTEAFF.

This clone was detected only a few times. The V and J genes are TRBV19 and TRBJ1-1; the D gene is possibly TRBD1 (6 bases). V shed 6 bases and J shed 3 bases, with 14 bases lying between them. CDR1 is LNHDA and CDR2 is SQIVND in the germline V gene (reference sequence). This CDR3 has 14 residues. CDR3 sequence reads: CASSIQGVHTEAFF. DNA of the CDR3: TGTGCCAGTAGCATACAGGGAGTGCACACTGAAGCTTTCTTT.

The V gene is TRBV7-8, the J gene TRBJ1-6; 8 bases are a match to TRBD1. The CDR3 runs to 17 residues. Germline V gives CDR1 SGHVS, CDR2 FQNEAQ. J was trimmed by 1 base and V by 6 bases; bases with no gene match: 8. The CDR3 sequence is CASRPGQGISYNSPLHF. CDR3 DNA sequence: TGTGCCAGCAGACCAGGACAGGGAATATCCTATAATTCACCCCTCCACTTT.